This is a list of T cell receptor beta chains from one sample in a study of neurological immune-mediated disorders. TCRdb recomputed calls from the 5' RACE reads with MiXCR, one row per CDR3 protein. The sample has tens of thousands of distinct CDR3 sequences, 7% to 8.5% seen once. The specimen sequenced was CD4+ T cells from blood. The receptors were sampled from a man between 45 and 60 years old in good health. CDR3s include the opening cysteine and the closing phenylalanine or tryptophan. The D gene is left open where the match is weak. Clone sizes are given selectively: once, few, many, or a class where the clone is expanded.

TRBJ2-3,TRBV27,TRBD2,many,CASSFGLAGKADTQYF,TGTGCCAGCAGTTTTGGACTAGCGGGAAAAGCAGATACGCAGTATTTT
TRBJ2-7,TRBV6-1,TRBD1,many,CASSDGTAPYEQYF,TGTGCCAGCAGTGACGGGACAGCCCCCTACGAGCAGTACTTC
TRBJ2-2,TRBV9,-,many,CASSTRPGSNTGELFF,TGTGCCAGCAGCACGAGGCCGGGTAGTAATACCGGGGAGCTGTTTTTT
TRBJ1-1,TRBV19,-,many,CASRNRAEAFF,TGTGCCAGTCGAAACAGGGCAGAAGCTTTCTTT
TRBJ2-5,TRBV11-2,-,many,CASSTGRHETQYF,TGTGCCAGCAGCACAGGGCGGCACGAGACCCAGTACTTC
TRBJ2-2,TRBV28,-,few,CASSFNALGRGELFF,TGTGCCAGCAGTTTCAACGCCCTAGGGCGCGGGGAGCTGTTTTTT
TRBJ2-2,TRBV5-1,-,many,CASSLRQPSTGELFF,TGCGCCAGCAGCTTGAGGCAGCCGAGCACCGGGGAGCTGTTTTTT
TRBJ2-4,TRBV5-4,TRBD1,-,CASRPDRAKNIQYF,TGTGCCAGCAGACCGGACAGGGCCAAAAACATTCAGTACTTC
TRBJ1-1,TRBV12-3/TRBV12-4,-,many,CASSFPARGPDTEAFF,TGTGCCAGCAGTTTCCCCGCTCGGGGGCCGGACACTGAAGCTTTCTTT
TRBJ2-5,TRBV2,-,many,CASSEAPSAQETQYF,TGTGCCAGCAGTGAAGCGCCTAGCGCCCAAGAGACCCAGTACTTC
TRBJ2-5,TRBV5-1,TRBD1,many,CASSLVTGAQETQYF,TGCGCCAGCAGCTTGGTCACAGGGGCGCAGGAGACCCAGTACTTC
TRBJ2-7,TRBV28,TRBD1,many,CASNRQGGNEQYF,TGTGCCAGCAACAGACAGGGCGGTAACGAGCAGTACTTC
TRBJ2-2,TRBV19,-,many,CASSPVAPGTGELFF,TGTGCCAGTAGCCCGGTAGCCCCGGGCACCGGGGAGCTGTTTTTT
TRBJ2-2,TRBV4-1,-,many,CASSQATESGELFF,TGCGCCAGCAGCCAAGCCACGGAGTCCGGGGAGCTGTTTTTT
TRBJ2-2,TRBV7-6,-,many,CASNLEGYTGELFF,TGTGCCAGCAATTTGGAGGGTTACACCGGGGAGCTGTTTTTT
TRBJ2-1,TRBV7-2,-,many,CASSSTGTGEQFF,TGTGCCAGCAGCTCGACAGGGACTGGTGAGCAGTTCTTC
TRBJ2-7,TRBV6-6,-,few,CASSGRDTSAEQYF,TGTGCCAGCAGTGGGAGGGACACCTCCGCAGAGCAGTACTTC
TRBJ1-5,TRBV20-1,-,many,CSARVGFNSNQPQHF,TGCAGTGCTAGAGTTGGGTTTAATAGCAATCAGCCCCAGCATTTT
TRBJ2-7,TRBV29-1,-,many,CSVGWDTFGSYEQYF,TGCAGCGTTGGATGGGACACCTTTGGCTCCTACGAGCAGTACTTC
TRBJ2-2,TRBV7-2,-,many,CASSRDPGTGELFF,TGTGCCAGCAGCCGGGACCCGGGCACCGGGGAGCTGTTTTTT
TRBJ1-5,TRBV6-2/TRBV6-3,-,many,CASSRDSLNQPQHF,TGTGCCAGCAGCCGCGACAGCCTTAATCAGCCCCAGCATTTT
TRBJ2-7,TRBV3-1,-,many,CASSRGSAYEQYF,TGTGCCAGCAGCCGTGGGAGCGCTTACGAGCAGTACTTC
TRBJ2-3,TRBV5-1,-,many,CASSLSGSAGTTDTQYF,TGCGCCAGCAGCTTATCGGGTAGTGCGGGAACCACAGATACGCAGTATTTT
TRBJ2-2,TRBV5-1,-,many,CASSLRVSNTGELFF,TGCGCCAGCAGCTTGCGGGTATCGAACACCGGGGAGCTGTTTTTT
TRBJ2-7,TRBV7-2,TRBD1,many,CANSLAGTGGHEQYF,TGTGCCAACAGCTTAGCTGGGACAGGGGGCCACGAGCAGTACTTC
TRBJ1-1,TRBV20-1,TRBD1,-,CSAKDRWNTEAFF,TGCAGTGCTAAGGACAGGTGGAACACTGAAGCTTTCTTT
TRBJ2-5,TRBV6-2/TRBV6-3,-,many,CADPLGTKETQYF,TGTGCCGACCCTCTTGGGACGAAAGAGACCCAGTACTTC
TRBJ2-7,TRBV20-1,TRBD1,many,CSAASRGHYEQYF,TGCAGTGCTGCCAGTAGGGGGCACTACGAGCAGTACTTC
TRBJ1-4,TRBV2,TRBD1,many,CASSATGGQGEKLFF,TGTGCCAGCAGTGCCACAGGGGGCCAGGGCGAAAAACTGTTTTTT
TRBJ1-5,TRBV19,-,many,CASSVTGNQPQHF,TGTGCCAGTAGTGTGACAGGCAATCAGCCCCAGCATTTT
TRBJ2-2,TRBV20-1,-,many,CSASEGGTGELFF,TGCAGTGCTTCGGAGGGTGGAACCGGGGAGCTGTTTTTT
TRBJ1-3,TRBV27,-,many,CASRRTGGNTIYF,TGTGCCAGCAGGCGGACCGGCGGAAACACCATATATTTT
TRBJ2-3,TRBV20-1,TRBD2,many,CRLAGGPGDTQYF,TGCAGATTAGCGGGAGGGCCGGGGGATACGCAGTATTTT
TRBJ2-1,TRBV25-1,-,many,CASSEGLGGRYNEQFF,TGTGCCAGCAGTGAGGGTCTCGGGGGGCGTTACAATGAGCAGTTCTTC
TRBJ1-1,TRBV5-4,TRBD1,many,CASSVDRDTEAFF,TGTGCCAGCAGCGTGGACAGGGATACTGAAGCTTTCTTT
TRBJ1-5,TRBV19,-,few,CASSIILSNQPQHF,TGTGCCAGTAGTATTATTTTAAGCAATCAGCCCCAGCATTTT
TRBJ1-3,TRBV28,TRBD1,-,CASRPGQGGNTIYF,TGTGCCAGCAGGCCGGGACAGGGGGGAAACACCATATATTTT
TRBJ2-2,TRBV25-1,-,many,CASSEVGELFF,TGTGCCAGCAGTGAGGTCGGGGAGCTGTTTTTT
TRBJ2-7,TRBV20-1,TRBD2,many,CSATLGGGGDYEQYF,TGCAGTGCTACCCTTGGCGGGGGAGGGGATTACGAGCAGTACTTC
TRBJ2-1,TRBV10-3,TRBD2,few,CAISGRTSGRGTYNEQFF,TGTGCCATCAGTGGAAGGACTAGCGGGAGGGGAACCTACAATGAGCAGTTCTTC
TRBJ1-4,TRBV20-1,-,many,CSARPPGQLNEKLFF,TGCAGTGCTAGACCCCCAGGCCAGCTTAATGAAAAACTGTTTTTT
TRBJ2-5,TRBV6-5,-,many,CASSYLRARETQYF,TGTGCCAGCAGTTACTTACGTGCAAGGGAGACCCAGTACTTC
TRBJ2-2,TRBV14,-,many,CASSQVGENTGELFF,TGTGCCAGCAGCCAAGTTGGAGAGAACACCGGGGAGCTGTTTTTT
TRBJ1-6,TRBV5-1,TRBD1,-,CASSSGTGAEPLHF,TGCGCCAGCAGCTCCGGGACAGGGGCGGAACCCCTCCACTTT
TRBJ2-7,TRBV3-1,-,many,CASSQGPAGLAGDEQYF,TGTGCCAGCAGCCAAGGACCGGCGGGCCTCGCGGGCGACGAGCAGTACTTC
TRBJ2-7,TRBV5-1,TRBD2,-,CASSIGTSGITGSYEQYF,TGCGCCAGCAGCATCGGGACTAGCGGGATCACGGGGTCCTACGAGCAGTACTTC
TRBJ2-5,TRBV29-1,-,many,CSVVKRSETQYF,TGCAGCGTTGTAAAGCGTTCGGAGACCCAGTACTTC
TRBJ2-7,TRBV11-2,TRBD2,many,CASSRTSGRLEQYF,TGTGCCAGCAGCCGGACTAGCGGGAGACTCGAGCAGTACTTC
TRBJ2-5,TRBV7-2,-,many,CASSLFGRSETQYF,TGTGCCAGCAGCTTATTTGGGCGGTCCGAGACCCAGTACTTC
TRBJ2-1,TRBV3-1,-,many,CASRLSRYNEQFF,TGTGCCAGCAGACTATCCCGCTACAATGAGCAGTTCTTC
TRBJ2-5,TRBV7-2,TRBD2,many,CASSPSTSGRVKTQYF,TGTGCCAGCAGCCCCTCGACTAGCGGGAGGGTGAAGACCCAGTACTTC
TRBJ2-3,TRBV5-1,-,many,CASAPAHSTDTQYF,TGCGCCAGCGCCCCCGCACACAGCACAGATACGCAGTATTTT
TRBJ2-7,TRBV25-1,-,many,CASRDYSYEQYF,TGTGCCAGCAGAGATTATTCCTACGAGCAGTACTTC
TRBJ2-2,TRBV12-3/TRBV12-4,-,many,CASSFGLKLFF,TGTGCCAGCAGTTTCGGGCTCAAGCTGTTTTTT